This T cell receptor (beta chain) was recorded in a study of blood T cell repertoires in COVID-19. Across the whole study: In each case, the material was cDNA or gDNA derived from T cells, B-cell-depleted T cells, or PBMCs.

This CDR3 has 15 residues. Germline assignment: CDR1 SGHDT and CDR2 YYEEEE. The ends were cut back, 4 bases at V and 7 bases at J, with 20 bases in the middle. The protocol was immunoSEQ multiplex PCR, while the TCRdb copy is restricted to in-frame clones and leaves out a portion. The data show about 380,000 clones, roughly 87% seen once. The specimen was PBMCs or T cells enriched from blood (not recorded which). V gene TRBV5-6 combines with J gene TRBJ1-2; D is unresolved. The receptor comes from a woman aged 25 to 39 who had recovered from COVID-19. The CDR3 region has the DNA TGTGCCAGCAGCGAGGAGGGCGGGTGGACGGGTGGCTACACCTTC. It codes for CASSEEGGWTGGYTF.